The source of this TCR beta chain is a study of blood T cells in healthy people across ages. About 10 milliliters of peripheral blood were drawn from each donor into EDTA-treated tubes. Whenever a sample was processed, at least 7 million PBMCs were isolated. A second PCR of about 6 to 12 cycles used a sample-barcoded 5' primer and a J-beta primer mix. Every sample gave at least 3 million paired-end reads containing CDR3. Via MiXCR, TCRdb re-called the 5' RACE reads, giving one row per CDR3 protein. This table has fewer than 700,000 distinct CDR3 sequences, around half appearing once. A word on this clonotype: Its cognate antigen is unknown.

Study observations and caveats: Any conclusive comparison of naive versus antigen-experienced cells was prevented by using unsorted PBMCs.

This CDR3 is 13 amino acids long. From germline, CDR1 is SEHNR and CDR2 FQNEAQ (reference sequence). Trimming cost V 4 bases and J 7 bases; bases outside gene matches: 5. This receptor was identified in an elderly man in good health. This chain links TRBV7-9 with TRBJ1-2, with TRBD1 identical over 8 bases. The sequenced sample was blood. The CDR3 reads CASSWTGPAGYTF. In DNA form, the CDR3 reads TGTGCCAGCAGCTGGACAGGGCCGGCTGGCTACACCTTC.